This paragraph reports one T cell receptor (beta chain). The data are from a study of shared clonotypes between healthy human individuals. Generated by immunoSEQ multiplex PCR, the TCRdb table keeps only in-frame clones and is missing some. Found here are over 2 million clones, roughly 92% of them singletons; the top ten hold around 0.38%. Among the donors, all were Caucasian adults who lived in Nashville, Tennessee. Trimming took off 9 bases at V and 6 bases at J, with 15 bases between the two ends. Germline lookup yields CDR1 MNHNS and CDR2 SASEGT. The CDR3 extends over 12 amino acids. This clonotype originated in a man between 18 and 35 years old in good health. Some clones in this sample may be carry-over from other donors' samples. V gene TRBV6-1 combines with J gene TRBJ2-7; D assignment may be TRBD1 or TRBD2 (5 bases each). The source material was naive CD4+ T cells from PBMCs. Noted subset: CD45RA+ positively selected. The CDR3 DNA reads TGTGCCAGTACAAACGAGGGGTCCGAGCAGTACTTC. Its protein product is CASTNEGSEQYF.